A single T cell receptor (beta chain) is shown here with its context. Its antigen is currently unknown. V lost 5 bases, J lost 4 bases, and 4 bases stayed unmatched. Per the germline V gene, CDR1 is MNHNS and CDR2 is SASEGT. The CDR3 is made up of 14 amino acids. The data originate from a study of cytomegalovirus exposure and HLA in healthy donors. Notes on the study in general: Researchers reported in a later analysis that a missense DCLRE1C variant was tied to TCR beta V- and J-gene trimming. The likely origin of a cluster of highly shared sequence variants was a sequencing artifact.

Amplification used 60 Vbeta primers and 13 Jbeta primers. The method was immunoSEQ multiplex PCR; TCRdb's version includes in-frame clones alone and lacks a portion of them. Here the sample spans about 160,000 clones, roughly 82% being singletons. The receptor comes from a man in his forties or fifties in good health and CMV-seropositive. The chain combines TRBV6-1 with TRBJ2-5, with 10 nucleotides matching TRBD2. Sequenced sample: PBMCs. CDR3 nucleotides: TGTGCCAGCAGTAGCGGGGGGGCAGGAGAGACCCAGTACTTC. Translating gives CASSSGGAGETQYF.